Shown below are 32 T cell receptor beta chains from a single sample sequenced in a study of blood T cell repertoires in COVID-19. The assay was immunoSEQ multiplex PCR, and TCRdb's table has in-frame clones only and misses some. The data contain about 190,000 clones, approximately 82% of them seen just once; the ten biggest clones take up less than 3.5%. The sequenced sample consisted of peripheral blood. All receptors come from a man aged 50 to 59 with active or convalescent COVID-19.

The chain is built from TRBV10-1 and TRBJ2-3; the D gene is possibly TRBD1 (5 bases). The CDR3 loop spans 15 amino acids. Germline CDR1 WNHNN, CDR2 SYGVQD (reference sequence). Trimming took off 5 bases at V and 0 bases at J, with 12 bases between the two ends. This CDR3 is CASSLDNPSTDTQYF. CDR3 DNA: TGCGCCAGCAGTCTGGACAACCCTAGCACAGATACGCAGTATTTT.

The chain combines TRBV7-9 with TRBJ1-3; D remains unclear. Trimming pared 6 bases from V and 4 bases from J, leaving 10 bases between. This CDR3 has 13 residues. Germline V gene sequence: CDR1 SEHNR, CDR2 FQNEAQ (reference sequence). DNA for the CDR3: TGTGCCAGCAGACGGGGTTCCGGAAACACCATATATTTT. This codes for CASRRGSGNTIYF.

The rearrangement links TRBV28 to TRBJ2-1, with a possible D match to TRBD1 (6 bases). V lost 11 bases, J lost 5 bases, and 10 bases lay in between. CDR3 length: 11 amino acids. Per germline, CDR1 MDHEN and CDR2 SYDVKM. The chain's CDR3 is CAYGQNNEQFF. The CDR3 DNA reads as TGTGCCTATGGACAGAACAATGAGCAGTTCTTC.

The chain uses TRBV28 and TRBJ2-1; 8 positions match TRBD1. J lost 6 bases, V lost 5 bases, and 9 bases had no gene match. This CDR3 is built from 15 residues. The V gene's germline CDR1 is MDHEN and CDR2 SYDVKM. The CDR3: CASSGSQGATNEQFF. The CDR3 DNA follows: TGTGCCAGCAGTGGGTCTCAGGGGGCTACCAATGAGCAGTTCTTC.

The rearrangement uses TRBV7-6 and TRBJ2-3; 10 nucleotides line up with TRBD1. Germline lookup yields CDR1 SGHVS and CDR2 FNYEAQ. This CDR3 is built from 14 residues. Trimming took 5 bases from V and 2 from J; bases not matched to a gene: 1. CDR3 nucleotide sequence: TGTGCCAGCAGCGGGACAGGGGTCACAGATACGCAGTATTTT. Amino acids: CASSGTGVTDTQYF.

The CDR3 nucleotides read TGTGCCAGTAGGGGATTCCAGACAGGCAAGGATGGCTACACCTTC. Translation gives CASRGFQTGKDGYTF. This chain links TRBV19 with TRBJ1-2; TRBD1 is a possible D gene (6 bases). Germline V gene data show CDR1 as LNHDA and CDR2 as SQIVND (reference sequence). Between the trimmed V and J ends, which lost 6 bases and 6 bases, there was a span of 20 bases. The length of the CDR3 is 15 residues.

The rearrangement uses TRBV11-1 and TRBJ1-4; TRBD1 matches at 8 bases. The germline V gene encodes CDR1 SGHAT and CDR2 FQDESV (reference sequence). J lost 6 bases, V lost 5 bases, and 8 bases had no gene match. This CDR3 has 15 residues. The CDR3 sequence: CASSLDRGVYEKLFF. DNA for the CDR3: TGTGCCAGCAGCCTAGACAGGGGAGTATATGAAAAACTGTTTTTT.

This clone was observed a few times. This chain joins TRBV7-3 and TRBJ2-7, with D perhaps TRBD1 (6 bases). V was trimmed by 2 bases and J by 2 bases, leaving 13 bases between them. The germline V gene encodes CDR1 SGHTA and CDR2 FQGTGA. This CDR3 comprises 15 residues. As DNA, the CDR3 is TGTGCCAGCAGCTTACAGGGGTCAGGGGCCTACGAGCAGTACTTC. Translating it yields CASSLQGSGAYEQYF.

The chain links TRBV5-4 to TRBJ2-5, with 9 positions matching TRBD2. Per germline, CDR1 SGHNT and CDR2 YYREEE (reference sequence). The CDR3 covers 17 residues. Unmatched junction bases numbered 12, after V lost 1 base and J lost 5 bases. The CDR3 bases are TGTGCCAGCAGCTTGACGACTAGCGGATACCCATCGGAGACCCAGTACTTC. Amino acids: CASSLTTSGYPSETQYF. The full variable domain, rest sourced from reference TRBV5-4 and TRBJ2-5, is ETGVTQSPTHLIKTRGQQVTLRCSSQSGHNTVSWYQQALGQGPQFIFQYYREEENGRGNFPPRFSGLQFPNYSSELNVNALELDDSALYLCASSLTTSGYPSETQYFGPGTRLLVL.

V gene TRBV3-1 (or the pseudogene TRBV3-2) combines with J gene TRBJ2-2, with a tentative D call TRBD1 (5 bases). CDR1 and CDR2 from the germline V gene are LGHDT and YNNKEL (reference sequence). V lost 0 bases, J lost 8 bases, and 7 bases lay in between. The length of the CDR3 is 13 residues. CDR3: CASSQDRAGELFF. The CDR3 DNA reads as TGTGCCAGCAGCCAAGACAGGGCTGGGGAGCTGTTTTTT.

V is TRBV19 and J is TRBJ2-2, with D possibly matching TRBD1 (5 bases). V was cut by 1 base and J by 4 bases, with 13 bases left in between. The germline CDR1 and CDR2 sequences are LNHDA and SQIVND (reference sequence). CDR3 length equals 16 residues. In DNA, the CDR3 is TGTGCCAGTAGTATAGCCCCAGGGTTAATCACCGGGGAGCTGTTTTTT. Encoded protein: CASSIAPGLITGELFF.

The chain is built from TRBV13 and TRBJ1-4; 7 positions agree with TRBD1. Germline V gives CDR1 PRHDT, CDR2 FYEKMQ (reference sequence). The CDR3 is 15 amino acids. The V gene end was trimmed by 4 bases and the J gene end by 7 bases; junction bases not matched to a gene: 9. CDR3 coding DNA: TGTGCCAGCAGCTCTCGGTCGCCAGGGGGTGAAAAACTGTTTTTT. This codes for CASSSRSPGGEKLFF.

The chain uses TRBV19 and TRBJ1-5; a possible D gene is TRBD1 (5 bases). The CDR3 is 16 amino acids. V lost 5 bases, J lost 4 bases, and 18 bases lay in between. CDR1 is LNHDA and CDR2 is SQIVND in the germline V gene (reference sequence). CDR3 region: CASSLRRMGRNQPQHF. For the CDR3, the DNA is TGTGCCAGTAGTCTCCGTCGAATGGGGCGAAATCAGCCCCAGCATTTT.

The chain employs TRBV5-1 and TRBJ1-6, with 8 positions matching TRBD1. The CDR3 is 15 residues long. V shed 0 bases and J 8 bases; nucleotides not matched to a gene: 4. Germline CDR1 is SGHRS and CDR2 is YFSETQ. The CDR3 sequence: CASSLVQGGYSPLHF. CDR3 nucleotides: TGCGCCAGCAGCTTGGTACAGGGGGGTTATTCACCCCTCCACTTT.

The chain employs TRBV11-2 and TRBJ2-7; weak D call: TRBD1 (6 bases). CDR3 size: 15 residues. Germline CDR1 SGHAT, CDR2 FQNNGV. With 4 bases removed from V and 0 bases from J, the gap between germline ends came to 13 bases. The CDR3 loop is CASSSSGTNSYEQYF. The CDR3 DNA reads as TGTGCCAGCAGCTCGTCCGGGACAAACTCCTACGAGCAGTACTTC. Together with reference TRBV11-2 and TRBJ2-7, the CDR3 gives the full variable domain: EAGVAQSPRYKIIEKRQSVAFWCNPISGHATLYWYQQILGQGPKLLIQFQNNGVVDDSQLPKDRFSAERLKGVDSTLKIQPAKLEDSAVYLCASSSSGTNSYEQYFGPGTRLTVT.

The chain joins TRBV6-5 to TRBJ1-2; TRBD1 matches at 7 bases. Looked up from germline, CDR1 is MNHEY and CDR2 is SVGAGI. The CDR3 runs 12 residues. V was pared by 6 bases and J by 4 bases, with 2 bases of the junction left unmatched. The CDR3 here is CASRRDSYGYTF. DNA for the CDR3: TGTGCCAGCAGGAGGGACAGCTATGGCTACACCTTC.

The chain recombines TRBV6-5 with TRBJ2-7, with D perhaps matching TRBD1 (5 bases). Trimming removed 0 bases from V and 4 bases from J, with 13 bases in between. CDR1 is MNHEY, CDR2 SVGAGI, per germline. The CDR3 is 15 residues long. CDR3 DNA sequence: TGTGCCAGCAGTTACTCCGCCAGGGAAGGATACGAGCAGTACTTC. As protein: CASSYSAREGYEQYF.

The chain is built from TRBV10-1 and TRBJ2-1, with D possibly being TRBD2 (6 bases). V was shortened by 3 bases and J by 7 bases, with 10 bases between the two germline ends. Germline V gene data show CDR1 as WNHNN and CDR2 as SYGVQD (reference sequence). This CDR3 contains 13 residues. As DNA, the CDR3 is TGCGCCAGCAGTGACCCGGGGGAGAATGAGCAGTTCTTC. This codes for CASSDPGENEQFF.

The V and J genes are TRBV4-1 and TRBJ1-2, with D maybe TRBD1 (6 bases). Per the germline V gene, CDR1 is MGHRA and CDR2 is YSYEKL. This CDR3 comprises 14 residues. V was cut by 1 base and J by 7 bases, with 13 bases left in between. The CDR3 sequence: CASSQGARGGGYTF. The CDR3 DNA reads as TGCGCCAGCAGCCAAGGGGCGAGGGGGGGTGGCTACACCTTC.

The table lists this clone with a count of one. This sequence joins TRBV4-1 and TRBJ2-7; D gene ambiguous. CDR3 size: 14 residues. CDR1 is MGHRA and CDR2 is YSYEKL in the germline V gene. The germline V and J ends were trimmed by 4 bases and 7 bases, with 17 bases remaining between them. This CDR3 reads CASSLTLAPREQYF. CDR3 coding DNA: TGCGCCAGCAGCCTCACTCTCGCCCCGAGGGAGCAGTACTTC.

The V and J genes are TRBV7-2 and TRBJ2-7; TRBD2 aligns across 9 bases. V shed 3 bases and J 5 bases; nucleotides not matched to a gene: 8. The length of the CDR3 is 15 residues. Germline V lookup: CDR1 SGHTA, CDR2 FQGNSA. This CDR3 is CASSFRGGGAHEQYF. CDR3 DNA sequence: TGTGCCAGCAGCTTTCGGGGCGGGGGGGCCCACGAGCAGTACTTC. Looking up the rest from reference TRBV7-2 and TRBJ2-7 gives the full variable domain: GAGVSQSPSNKVTEKGKDVELRCDPISGHTALYWYRQSLGQGLEFLIYFQGNSAPDKSGLPSDRFSAERTGGSVSTLTIQRTQQEDSAVYLCASSFRGGGAHEQYFGPGTRLTVT.

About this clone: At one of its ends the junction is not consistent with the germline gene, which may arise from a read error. CDR3 residues: CASSLGLAGYNEQFF. The CDR3 bases are TGTGCTAGCAGCTTAGGCCTAGCGGGGTACAATGAGCAGTTCTTC. The gene calls are TRBV7-7 and TRBJ2-1; 9 bases are shared with TRBD2. The germline V gene has CDR1 SSHAT and CDR2 FNYEAQ (reference sequence). This CDR3 contains 15 residues. The variable domain in full, with the rest retrieved from reference TRBV7-7 and TRBJ2-1, is GAGVSQSPRYKVTKRGQDVTLRCDPISSHATLYWYQQALGQGPEFLTYFNYEAQPDKSGLPSDRFSAERPEGSISTLTIQRTEQRDSAMYRCASSLGLAGYNEQFFGPGTRLTVL.

CDR3 nucleotide sequence: TGTGCCAGCAGCCCTCAGGGGGCGGGCTATGGCTACACCTTC. This gives the protein CASSPQGAGYGYTF. The V and J genes are TRBV5-5 and TRBJ1-2, with 8 bases fitting TRBD1. The length of the CDR3 is 14 residues. CDR1 and CDR2 (germline): SGHKS, YYEKEE (reference sequence). The ends lost 4 bases at V and 4 bases at J; junction bases unmatched: 6.

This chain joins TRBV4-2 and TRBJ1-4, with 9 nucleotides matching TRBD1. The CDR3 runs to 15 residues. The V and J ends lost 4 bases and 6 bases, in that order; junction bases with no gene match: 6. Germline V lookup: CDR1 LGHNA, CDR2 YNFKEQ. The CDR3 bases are TGTGCCAGCAGCCGAGGGGGGACAGGGTATGAAAAACTGTTTTTT. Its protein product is CASSRGGTGYEKLFF.

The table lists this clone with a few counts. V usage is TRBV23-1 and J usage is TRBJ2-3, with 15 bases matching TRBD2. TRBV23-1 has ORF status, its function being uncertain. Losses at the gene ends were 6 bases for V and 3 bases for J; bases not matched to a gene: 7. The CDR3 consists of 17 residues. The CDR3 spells CASSPGLAGGQTDTQYF. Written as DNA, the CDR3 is TGCGCCAGCAGCCCCGGACTAGCGGGGGGGCAAACAGATACGCAGTATTTT.

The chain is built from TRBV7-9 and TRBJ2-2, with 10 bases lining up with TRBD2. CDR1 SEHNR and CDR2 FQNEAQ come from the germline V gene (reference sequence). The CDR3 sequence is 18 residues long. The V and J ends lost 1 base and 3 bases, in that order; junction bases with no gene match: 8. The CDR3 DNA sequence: TGTGCCAGCAGCTTAGGAGGCCCTCTAGCGGGGGACACCGGGGAGCTGTTTTTT. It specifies CASSLGGPLAGDTGELFF.

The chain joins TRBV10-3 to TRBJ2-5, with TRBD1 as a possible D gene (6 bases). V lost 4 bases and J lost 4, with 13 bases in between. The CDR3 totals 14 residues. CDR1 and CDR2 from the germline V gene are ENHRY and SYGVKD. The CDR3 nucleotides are TGTGCCATCAGTGGCGGACAGCAGGGAGAGACCCAGTACTTC. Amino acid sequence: CAISGGQQGETQYF.

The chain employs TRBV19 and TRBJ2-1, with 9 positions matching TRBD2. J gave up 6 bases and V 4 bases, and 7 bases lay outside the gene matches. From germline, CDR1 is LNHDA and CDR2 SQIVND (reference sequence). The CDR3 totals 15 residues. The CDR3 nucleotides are TGTGCCAGTAGTAACCGGCGGGAGGGTATCAATGAGCAGTTCTTC. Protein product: CASSNRREGINEQFF.

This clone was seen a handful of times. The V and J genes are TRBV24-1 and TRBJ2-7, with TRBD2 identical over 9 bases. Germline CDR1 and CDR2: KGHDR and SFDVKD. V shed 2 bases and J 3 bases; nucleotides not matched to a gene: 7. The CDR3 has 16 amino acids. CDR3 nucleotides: TGTGCCACCAGTGATTCGACTAGCGGAGCTTACTACGAGCAGTACTTC. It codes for CATSDSTSGAYYEQYF.

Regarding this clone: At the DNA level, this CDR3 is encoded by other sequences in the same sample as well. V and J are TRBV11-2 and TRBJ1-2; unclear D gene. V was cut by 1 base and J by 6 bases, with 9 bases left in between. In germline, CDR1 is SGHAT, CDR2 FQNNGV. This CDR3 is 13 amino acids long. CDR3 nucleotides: TGTGCCAGCAGCTTAGTGCGGGGAGATGGCTACACCTTC. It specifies CASSLVRGDGYTF.

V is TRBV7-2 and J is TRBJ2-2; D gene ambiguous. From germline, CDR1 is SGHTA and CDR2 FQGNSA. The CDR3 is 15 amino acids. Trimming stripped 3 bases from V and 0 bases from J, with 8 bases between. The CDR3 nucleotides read TGTGCCAGCAGCTTCCTGAGGTCGAACACCGGGGAGCTGTTTTTT. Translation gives CASSFLRSNTGELFF. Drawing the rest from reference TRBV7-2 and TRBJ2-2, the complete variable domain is GAGVSQSPSNKVTEKGKDVELRCDPISGHTALYWYRQSLGQGLEFLIYFQGNSAPDKSGLPSDRFSAERTGGSVSTLTIQRTQQEDSAVYLCASSFLRSNTGELFFGEGSRLTVL.

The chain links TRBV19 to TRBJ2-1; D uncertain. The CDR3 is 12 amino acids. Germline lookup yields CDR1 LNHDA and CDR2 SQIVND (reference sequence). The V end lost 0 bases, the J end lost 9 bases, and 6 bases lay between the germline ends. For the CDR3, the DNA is TGTGCCAGTAGTATAGATAAGAGTGAGCAGTTCTTC. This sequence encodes CASSIDKSEQFF.